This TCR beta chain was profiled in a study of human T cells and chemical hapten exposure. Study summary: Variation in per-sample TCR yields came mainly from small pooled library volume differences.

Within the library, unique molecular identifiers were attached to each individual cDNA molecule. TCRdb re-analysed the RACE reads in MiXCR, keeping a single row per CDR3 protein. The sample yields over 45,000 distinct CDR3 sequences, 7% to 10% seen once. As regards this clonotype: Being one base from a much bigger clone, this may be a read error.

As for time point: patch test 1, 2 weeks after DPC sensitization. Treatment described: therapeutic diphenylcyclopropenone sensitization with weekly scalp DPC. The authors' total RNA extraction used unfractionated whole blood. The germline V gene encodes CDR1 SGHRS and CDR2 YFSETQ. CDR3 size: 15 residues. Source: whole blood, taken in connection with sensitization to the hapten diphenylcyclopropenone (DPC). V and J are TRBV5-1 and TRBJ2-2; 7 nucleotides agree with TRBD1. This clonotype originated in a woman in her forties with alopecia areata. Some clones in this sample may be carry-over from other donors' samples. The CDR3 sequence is CASSSGQPNSGELFF. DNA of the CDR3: TGCGCCAGCAGCTCGGGACAGCCGAACTCCGGGGAGCTGTTTTTT.